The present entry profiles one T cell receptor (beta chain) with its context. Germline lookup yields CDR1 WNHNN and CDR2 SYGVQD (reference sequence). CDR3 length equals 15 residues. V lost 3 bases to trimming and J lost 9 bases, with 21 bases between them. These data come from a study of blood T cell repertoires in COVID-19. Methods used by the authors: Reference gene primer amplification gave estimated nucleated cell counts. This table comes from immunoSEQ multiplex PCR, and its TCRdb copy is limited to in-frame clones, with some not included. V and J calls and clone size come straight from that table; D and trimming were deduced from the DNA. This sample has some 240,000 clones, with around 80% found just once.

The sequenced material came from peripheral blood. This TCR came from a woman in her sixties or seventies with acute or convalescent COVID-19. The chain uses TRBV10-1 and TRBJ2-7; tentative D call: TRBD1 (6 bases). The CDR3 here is CASSEEQGALVGQYF. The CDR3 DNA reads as TGCGCCAGCAGTGAAGAACAGGGCGCCCTCGTCGGGCAGTACTTC.